This T cell receptor (beta chain) was recorded in a study of regulatory and conventional T cells in RAG deficiency (dated by TCRdb to the late 2010s). About the full investigation: High-throughput TCR beta sequencing was used to compare the repertoire diversity and composition of Treg, conventional CD4+ and CD8+ T cells between RAG-deficient patients and healthy controls. The full study reports these points: Compared with controls, Omenn syndrome and CID/AS patients had about 100-fold fewer unique TCR beta sequences in Treg cells, whereas the reduction in the other subsets was about 10-fold. Rather than being bona fide Treg cells, the sorted CD25-high CD127-low cells in Omenn syndrome patients may represent peripherally activated cells. For some subjects, some analyses of T-cell subsets were not performed. Shorter CDR3 lengths were found in all patient T-cell subsets, and >90% Treg-Tconv repertoire overlap at nucleotide and amino acid level was observed in Omenn syndrome patients. Markedly lower Shannon entropy and higher Simpson indices were observed in RAG-deficient patients than in control T-cell subpopulations.

As encoded in the germline V gene, CDR1 is SGHTA while CDR2 is FQGNSA. A distance of 10 bases separates the germline ends of V and J, which lose 1 base and 0 bases respectively. The cysteine opens and the phenylalanine closes a CDR3 of 16 amino acids. The entry retains the CDR3 DNA only, 48 bases that are in frame from base 1. This clone was seen a single time. Its binding antigen is unknown. No much larger clone exists at a distance of one base, and base qualities are not known. Library construction relied on the immunoSEQ multiplex PCR assay. Rearranged TCR beta chain products were amplified from genomic DNA of sorted T-cell subsets and sequenced. On the study's bioinformatics: Repertoire diversity of productive TCR beta rearrangements was quantified using Shannon entropy and Simpson indices. To gauge clonal expansion, the frequencies of the 100 most abundant productive TCR beta clonotypes among total reads were added together. The TRB repertoires were evaluated with a self-reactivity index based on amino acid usage at CDR3beta positions 6 and 7. Two-way ANOVA was used for repertoire analyses, while Student t or Mann-Whitney tests were used for flow cytometric analyses. TCRdb took over this immuneACCESS table, retaining in-frame rearrangements with V and J assigned. Such tables are incomplete; in checked studies, under half of the missing clones stem from an unresolved V gene, and the remainder is unexplained. The DNA was the basis for D and trimming; V, J and clone size are from that table. For this sample there are under 30,000 clones; around 90% appear just once. Of the sample, around 0.82% falls within the top ten clones.

Before genomic DNA extraction, regulatory T cells were purified from blood as CD4+CD25-high CD127-low cells. Several healthy control donors were used as the comparison group for repertoire analyses. This same sample was also part of a study on regulatory T cells. Taken from the second paper: The multiplex PCR used 52 forward TRBV primers and 13 reverse TRBJ primers, with assay-based and computational corrections for amplification bias. Repertoires from patients had restricted unique TRB V-J pairs and skewed V and J gene usage, with the strongest effect in regulatory T cells. T-cell receptor beta repertoires of sorted regulatory, conventional CD4+ and CD8+ T cells were compared between CD3G-deficient patients and healthy controls. Peripheral blood mononuclear cells were isolated by Ficoll density separation. Within the immunoSEQ assay, multiplex PCR amplified rearranged TRB loci from genomic DNA. TRB amplicons were sequenced on an Illumina HiSeq platform. Raw sequences were error-filtered and aligned to reference gene sequences by custom algorithms, then analyzed with the immunoSEQ online tools. Productive and nonproductive TRB rearrangement frequencies were evaluated among both unique and total sequences. Group comparisons used t tests, Mann-Whitney tests or two-way ANOVA run in Prism software.

The receptor chain draws on TRBV7-2 and TRBJ1-5; a tentative D call is TRBD1 (6 bases match). Input material: Tregs sorted from blood. The TCR sequence derives from a human donor in good health. The CDR3 protein: CASSLVGGLSNQPQHF. The DNA sequence follows: TGTGCCAGCAGCTTAGTGGGGGGCCTTAGCAATCAGCCCCAGCATTTT.